A selection of T cell receptor beta chains follows, all from one sample in a study of spatial heterogeneity in lung cancer. One entry per CDR3 protein, called by TCRdb with MiXCR from the 5' RACE reads. The data show approximately 40,000 distinct CDR3 sequences, more than 4.5% seen once. The input for sequencing was PBMCs, taken at surgery. The receptors stem from a female donor with early-stage non-small cell lung cancer. Each CDR3 is given with its conserved first and last residue. The order of the fields is clone size, D gene, V gene, J gene, CDR3 length, CDR3 DNA, CDR3 protein. D genes are given only for firm matches. Not all rows give a size; the values are once, few, many and, for expanded clones, a class.

abundance: few
d_gene: NA
v_gene: TRBV7-2
j_gene: TRBJ1-1
len: 13
CDR3nt: TGTGCCAGCAGCTCATCTCCAGGTGCTGAAGCTTTCTTT
CDR3aa: CASSSSPGAEAFF

abundance: many
d_gene: NA
v_gene: TRBV20-1
j_gene: TRBJ2-2
len: 12
CDR3nt: TGCAGTGGTGGGCAGAACACCGGGGAGCTGTTTTTT
CDR3aa: CSGGQNTGELFF

abundance: many
d_gene: NA
v_gene: TRBV28
j_gene: TRBJ2-7
len: 15
CDR3nt: TGTGCCAGCAAACCGCCCGGCAGGAGCTCCTACGAGCAGTACTTC
CDR3aa: CASKPPGRSSYEQYF

abundance: NA
d_gene: TRBD1
v_gene: TRBV7-9
j_gene: TRBJ1-4
len: 15
CDR3nt: TGTGCCAGCAGCTTGGGGACAGGGGTCGATGAAAAACTGTTTTTT
CDR3aa: CASSLGTGVDEKLFF

abundance: many
d_gene: NA
v_gene: TRBV5-1
j_gene: TRBJ2-2
len: 14
CDR3nt: TGCGCCAGCAGCCCGAGCCTACAGGGAGGGGAGCTGTTTTTT
CDR3aa: CASSPSLQGGELFF

abundance: many
d_gene: TRBD1
v_gene: TRBV2
j_gene: TRBJ1-2
len: 14
CDR3nt: TGTGCCAGCCATTTACAGGGGTCGGTCTATGGCTACACCTTC
CDR3aa: CASHLQGSVYGYTF

abundance: many
d_gene: NA
v_gene: TRBV4-2
j_gene: TRBJ1-5
len: 15
CDR3nt: TGTGCCAGCAGCCAGGACTGGGACCCGAATCAGCCCCAGCATTTT
CDR3aa: CASSQDWDPNQPQHF

abundance: NA
d_gene: NA
v_gene: TRBV27
j_gene: TRBJ1-1
len: 16
CDR3nt: TGTGCCAGCAGCCACCGGGCCGGACTGCGGAACACTGAAGCTTTCTTT
CDR3aa: CASSHRAGLRNTEAFF

abundance: few
d_gene: TRBD1
v_gene: TRBV20-1
j_gene: TRBJ2-3
len: 13
CDR3nt: TGCAGTGCTATCGACAGGGGAGCAGATACGCAGTATTTT
CDR3aa: CSAIDRGADTQYF

abundance: NA
d_gene: NA
v_gene: TRBV5-4
j_gene: TRBJ2-1
len: 12
CDR3nt: TGTGCCAGCAGTCTCTGGACAGAAGGGCAGTTCTTC
CDR3aa: CASSLWTEGQFF

abundance: many
d_gene: NA
v_gene: TRBV12-3/TRBV12-4
j_gene: TRBJ2-3
len: 13
CDR3nt: TGTGCCAGCACCCCGGACGCCGGTGATACGCAGTATTTT
CDR3aa: CASTPDAGDTQYF

abundance: NA
d_gene: TRBD1
v_gene: TRBV5-4
j_gene: TRBJ1-1
len: 16
CDR3nt: TGTGCCAGCAGCTTGGGGACAGGGCGGGGGTACACTGAAGCTTTCTTT
CDR3aa: CASSLGTGRGYTEAFF

abundance: many
d_gene: TRBD1
v_gene: TRBV6-6
j_gene: TRBJ2-5
len: 16
CDR3nt: TGTGCCAGCAGTTACACCGAGACAGGGGGCGATGAGACCCAGTACTTC
CDR3aa: CASSYTETGGDETQYF

abundance: many
d_gene: TRBD1
v_gene: TRBV6-6
j_gene: TRBJ1-4
len: 15
CDR3nt: TGTGCCAGCAGTTACCCGGGACAGGGTAATGAAAAACTGTTTTTT
CDR3aa: CASSYPGQGNEKLFF

abundance: many
d_gene: NA
v_gene: TRBV7-6
j_gene: TRBJ2-2
len: 16
CDR3nt: TGTGCCAGCAGCTCAGTCGGACCGATGAACACCGGGGAGCTGTTTTTT
CDR3aa: CASSSVGPMNTGELFF

abundance: NA
d_gene: NA
v_gene: TRBV30
j_gene: TRBJ2-2
len: 13
CDR3nt: TGTGCCTGGGGCCAAGAGGGAACCGGGGAGCTGTTTTTT
CDR3aa: CAWGQEGTGELFF